The source of this TCR beta chain is a study of blood T cell repertoires in COVID-19 (dated by TCRdb to about 2020). Study-level background: The collaborator samples originated in the United States, Italy and Spain and spanned the acute and convalescent phases of COVID-19. The repertoires were released in a freely available public database intended as a resource for research on the immune response to SARS-CoV-2. Where available, HLA class I and class II types were obtained from metadata supplied by the sample provider rather than from assay-based typing. Samples came from the ongoing ImmuneRACE study (first 160 participants) plus 1,254 subjects from 6 global collaborators. Subjects who had been exposed to COVID-19, were actively infected with it, or had recovered from it provided the deeply sampled blood TCRbeta repertoires that made up the dataset. Sample metadata almost always included a de-identified subject ID, COVID-19 status, age in years and sex. The prospective study material was composed of cDNA or gDNA derived from T cells, B-cell-depleted T cells, or PBMCs. Points the paper makes about the study in general: The amount of clinical and demographic metadata varied by source and participant and was provided uncurated.

TCRbeta CDR3 regions were amplified from genomic DNA using the immunoSEQ Assay, a bias-controlled multiplex PCR. The study's own analysis went as follows. The number of nucleated cells in each sample was estimated from the amplification of reference gene primers within the assay. To quantify the absolute abundance of each unique TCRbeta CDR3 rearrangement, sequence reads were collapsed and filtered. For each sample, productive Simpson clonality was calculated as the square root of Simpson's diversity index over productive rearrangements. Imported from immuneACCESS, the table was reduced by TCRdb to in-frame sequences with V and J called. These copies leave out some clones; in studies compared against another copy, an unresolved V gene accounts for under half, and the cause of the remainder is not known. V, J and clone size are taken as reported in that table, and D and trimming were inferred from the DNA itself. Within this sample are 250,000 to 400,000 clones, with 90% of them counted one time only. The top ten clones comprise approximately 2.9% of the sample.

At one collaborating source in Seattle, patients were enrolled during active infection and were followed longitudinally through the course of disease. Whole blood was collected in K2EDTA tubes by collaborating institutions according to the institutions' own protocols. For TCRbeta analysis, collaborators shipped samples as frozen whole blood, isolated PBMCs, or DNA extracted from either of those sample types. A single count supports this clone. This receptor's antigen is unknown. No clone much larger than this one lies a single base away; base qualities are absent. Sequenced material: peripheral blood. The TCR was taken from a woman aged 25 to 45 with COVID-19, enrolled during active disease.

The CDR3 protein sequence reads: CATSRVRDSDEQFF. The DNA sequence reads TGTGCCACCAGCAGAGTTCGGGACAGCGATGAGCAGTTCTTC. The chain was built from TRBV15 and TRBJ2-1, with 7 bases aligning to TRBD1. From the germline V gene (reference sequence), CDR1 is LNHNV and CDR2 is YYDKDF. From its cysteine to its phenylalanine, the CDR3 spans 14 amino acids. Only the CDR3 part of the read is kept: 42 bases, read in frame from the first base. V lost 1 base and J lost 8 bases, and the count of bases not matched to a germline gene is 5.